Below, one T cell receptor beta chain is given with its context. Primers used in a second PCR of roughly 6 to 11 cycles were a sample-barcoded 5' primer and a J-beta primer mix. From the 5' RACE reads, TCRdb called clonotypes with MiXCR, one entry per CDR3 protein. The sample records roughly 700,000 distinct CDR3 sequences, 20% to 25% being singletons. This entry is derived from a study of blood T cells in healthy people across ages. The CDR3 is 18 residues long. The data were also submitted as part of a second study, on T cells of mothers and their children. In that study: Three healthy Caucasian mothers and their six children donated.

The sequence was collected from a boy aged 10-17 years in good health. Specimen: blood. The chain employs TRBV21-1 and TRBJ2-6. TRBV21-1 is listed as a pseudogene. The CDR3 protein is CASSIGEIRPPGANVLTF. DNA for the CDR3: TGTGCCAGCAGCATAGGGGAAATCCGGCCGCCTGGGGCCAACGTCCTGACTTTC.